Listed below are T cell receptor beta chains from one sample, sequenced in a study of cytomegalovirus exposure and HLA in healthy donors. Sequenced by immunoSEQ multiplex PCR; TCRdb stores in-frame clones only, minus some. Of over 110,000 clones listed, about 84% were seen once; the top ten hold roughly 6%. Material for sequencing was PBMCs. These receptor sequences come from a woman in her thirties or forties in good health and CMV-seropositive. CDR3s include the opening cysteine and the closing phenylalanine or tryptophan. Each record gives: CDR3 DNA, CDR3 protein, clone size, V gene, D gene, J gene. D genes are given only for firm matches. Clone size appears in some rows only: once, few, many, or a class for an expanded clone.

TGTGCCACCAGCCTGGAGGGTGGCCAGCCCCAGCATTTT | CATSLEGGQPQHF | NA | TRBV15 | NA | TRBJ1-5
TGTGCCAGCAGTTGGCTGGGACAGGGGGCAGGAAAACTGTTTTTT | CASSWLGQGAGKLFF | NA | TRBV6-6 | TRBD1 | TRBJ1-4
TGTGCCAGCAGTTTCCGGGACAGGGGAGGAGAGCAGTACTTC | CASSFRDRGGEQYF | NA | TRBV28 | TRBD1 | TRBJ2-7
TGCGCCAGCAGCTTGGAACGGGAAGCAGATACGCAGTATTTT | CASSLEREADTQYF | NA | TRBV5-1 | NA | TRBJ2-3
TGTGCCAGCAGCTTAGTTGGGACTAGCGGGAGAGATGAGCAGTTCTTC | CASSLVGTSGRDEQFF | NA | TRBV11-3 | TRBD2 | TRBJ2-1
TGCGCCAGCGAGGGGGTAAGGGTTGGCTACACCTTC | CASEGVRVGYTF | NA | TRBV10-1 | NA | TRBJ1-2
TGTGCCAGCAGTGAAAGGACAGCCATCAATCAGCCCCAGCATTTT | CASSERTAINQPQHF | NA | TRBV6-1 | NA | TRBJ1-5
TGTGCCAGCAGTCCCCCGAGGAGGACGAACACCGGGGAGCTGTTTTTT | CASSPPRRTNTGELFF | NA | TRBV27 | NA | TRBJ2-2
TGTGCCAGCAGCTTAGAAGCACCGAACACCGGGGAGCTGTTTTTT | CASSLEAPNTGELFF | NA | TRBV13 | NA | TRBJ2-2
TGTGCCAGCAGCTCTCCCACACCGGGACAGGGTTCGGGTACGCAGTATTTT | CASSSPTPGQGSGTQYF | few | TRBV13 | TRBD1 | TRBJ2-3
TGTGCCATCTCAACCACCGTACTAGCGGGCACAACCTACAATGAGCAGTTCTTC | CAISTTVLAGTTYNEQFF | few | TRBV7-9 | TRBD2 | TRBJ2-1
TGTGCCAGCAGCATCCCCGGAGATACGCAGTATTTT | CASSIPGDTQYF | NA | TRBV9 | NA | TRBJ2-3
TGTGCCTGGAGTGGGCCAGGGGGTGGCAGGGTCTCTGGGGCCAACGTCCTGACTTTC | CAWSGPGGGRVSGANVLTF | NA | TRBV30 | TRBD1 | TRBJ2-6